This T cell receptor (beta chain) originates from a study of blood T cell repertoires in COVID-19. Study-level background: The United States, Italy and Spain were the sources of the acute and convalescent COVID-19 samples.

The V end lost 0 bases, the J end lost 1 base, and 6 bases lay between the germline ends. Germline lookup yields CDR1 LGHNA and CDR2 YNFKEQ. This CDR3 comprises 14 residues. In the source study's methods: From reference gene primer amplification, estimates of nucleated cell counts were derived. Sequenced by immunoSEQ multiplex PCR; TCRdb stores in-frame clones only, minus some. That table is the source of V, J and clone size, and D and trimming were worked out from the DNA. The table shows about 200,000 clones, with 75% to 90% occurring only once. V gene TRBV4-2 combines with J gene TRBJ1-1; D is undetermined. This sequence originates from a man aged 35 to 55 with acute or convalescent COVID-19. Sequencing was performed on peripheral blood. The CDR3 reads CASSQDTQNTEAFF. The DNA of the CDR3 is TGTGCCAGCAGCCAAGACACTCAGAACACTGAAGCTTTCTTT.